This T cell receptor (beta chain) emerged from a study of beta chain features in type 1 diabetes. Notes on this clone: The antigen remains undetermined.

Averaging about 100 mL, one heparinised blood draw was given by each donor. Sorting that relied on CD45RO/CCR7/CD25/CD127/CD95/CD27 yielded CD4+ naive, central memory, regulatory and stem cell-like memory cells. Without exception, sorted populations had purity beyond 98%. Of the isolated RNA, all was reverse transcribed, and so the sequenced material was expressed TCRB transcripts. Assay: immunoSEQ multiplex PCR; the TCRdb copy retains only in-frame clones and omits some. The sample has around 25,000 clones, under 70% seen once. Findings and caveats of the study: Moderately but significantly shorter TCRB CDR3s were found in Type 1 diabetes patients in all four CD4+ subsets. Patients with type 1 diabetes carried fewer insertions and had more deletions at their VDJ junctions.

Material: stem cell memory CD4+ T cells from blood. The TCR comes from a woman between 40 and 50 years old with type 1 diabetes.

DNA for the CDR3: TGTGCCAGCACCACCCCGCGGCAGGGAGGGAACACCGGGGAGCTGTTTTTT. Translated: CASTTPRQGGNTGELFF. The chain links TRBV28 to TRBJ2-2; D might be TRBD2 (6 bases). Germline V gene sequence: CDR1 MDHEN, CDR2 SYDVKM. V was clipped by 7 bases and J by 1 base, with 19 bases between them. There are 17 residues in the CDR3.